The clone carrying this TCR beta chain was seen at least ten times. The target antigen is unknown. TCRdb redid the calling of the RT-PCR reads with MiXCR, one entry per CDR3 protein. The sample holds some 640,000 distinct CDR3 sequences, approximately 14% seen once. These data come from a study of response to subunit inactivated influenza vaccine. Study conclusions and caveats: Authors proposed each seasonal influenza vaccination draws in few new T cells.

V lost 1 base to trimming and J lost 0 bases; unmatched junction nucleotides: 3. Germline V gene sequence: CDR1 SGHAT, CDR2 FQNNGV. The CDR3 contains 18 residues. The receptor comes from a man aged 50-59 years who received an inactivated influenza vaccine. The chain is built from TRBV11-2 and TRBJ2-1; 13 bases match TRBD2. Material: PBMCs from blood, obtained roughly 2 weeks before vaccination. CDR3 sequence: CASSLGLAGGSSYNEQFF. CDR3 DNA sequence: TGTGCCAGCAGCTTAGGACTAGCGGGAGGATCCTCCTACAATGAGCAGTTCTTC.